This is a list of T cell receptor beta chains from one sample in a study of cytomegalovirus exposure and HLA in healthy donors. Profiling relied on immunoSEQ multiplex PCR, and the TCRdb table lists in-frame clones only, not all of them. The sample has 200,000 or so clones, 84% seen once; the top ten hold roughly 7.5%. Sequences were obtained from PBMCs. The source of these receptors is a man aged 18-30 years in good health and CMV-seropositive. Each CDR3 is given with its conserved first and last residue. D genes are given only for firm matches. Rows give clone size only sometimes, using once, few, many, or a class for an expanded clone.

clone_size: .; v_call: TRBV9; j_call: TRBJ2-7; d_call: .; cdr3_nt: TGTGCCAGCAGCTCACGACCGGGATTCGGCGAGCAGTACTTC; cdr3_aa: CASSSRPGFGEQYF
clone_size: .; v_call: TRBV5-6; j_call: TRBJ2-7; d_call: TRBD2; cdr3_nt: TGTGCCAGCAGCCCAGGACTAGCGGGGTCCTACGAGCAGTACTTC; cdr3_aa: CASSPGLAGSYEQYF
clone_size: .; v_call: TRBV6-1; j_call: TRBJ2-3; d_call: .; cdr3_nt: TGTGCCAGCGCTGATAGCGGCAGCACAGATACGCAGTATTTT; cdr3_aa: CASADSGSTDTQYF
clone_size: .; v_call: TRBV4-1; j_call: TRBJ2-1; d_call: .; cdr3_nt: TGCGCCAGCAGCCAGGGGCTAGACCCTAGCTCCTACAATGAGCAGTTCTTC; cdr3_aa: CASSQGLDPSSYNEQFF
clone_size: few; v_call: TRBV4-1; j_call: TRBJ2-1; d_call: .; cdr3_nt: TGCGCCAGCAGCCAGGGGCCAGTTGTGCAGTTCTTC; cdr3_aa: CASSQGPVVQFF
clone_size: .; v_call: TRBV19; j_call: TRBJ2-7; d_call: TRBD1; cdr3_nt: TGTGCCAGCGCTAAAGGGGGCGTGTACGAGCAGTACTTC; cdr3_aa: CASAKGGVYEQYF
clone_size: .; v_call: TRBV18; j_call: TRBJ2-7; d_call: .; cdr3_nt: TGTGCCAGCTCAAATAGGGAGATCGACGAGCAGTACTTC; cdr3_aa: CASSNREIDEQYF
clone_size: .; v_call: TRBV4-2; j_call: TRBJ1-1; d_call: TRBD1; cdr3_nt: TGTGCCAGCAGCCAGGGGACAGGGCACGCTGAAGCTTTCTTT; cdr3_aa: CASSQGTGHAEAFF
clone_size: .; v_call: TRBV5-4; j_call: TRBJ2-7; d_call: .; cdr3_nt: TGTGCCAGCAGCTTGGTGAGTGACGAGCAGTACTTC; cdr3_aa: CASSLVSDEQYF
clone_size: .; v_call: TRBV7-3; j_call: TRBJ2-6; d_call: TRBD1; cdr3_nt: TGTGCCAGCAGCCCCCTCGACAGGGGGTTTGGTGGGGCCAACGTCCTGACTTTC; cdr3_aa: CASSPLDRGFGGANVLTF
clone_size: .; v_call: TRBV13; j_call: TRBJ2-1; d_call: TRBD2; cdr3_nt: TGTGCCAGCAGCCCAGGCGAGCGGGAGGGGCAGTTCTTC; cdr3_aa: CASSPGEREGQFF
clone_size: few; v_call: TRBV4-2; j_call: TRBJ2-7; d_call: .; cdr3_nt: TGTGCCAGCAGCCCACACGGGTCACCCGCATCCGAGCAGTACTTC; cdr3_aa: CASSPHGSPASEQYF
clone_size: .; v_call: TRBV30; j_call: TRBJ1-2; d_call: TRBD1; cdr3_nt: TGTGCCTGGAGTACCAGGGGGTACTATGGCTACACCTTC; cdr3_aa: CAWSTRGYYGYTF
clone_size: .; v_call: TRBV6-5; j_call: TRBJ2-3; d_call: .; cdr3_nt: TGTGCCAGCACCCGCGGGGCCGGGGTGACAGATACGCAGTATTTT; cdr3_aa: CASTRGAGVTDTQYF
clone_size: .; v_call: TRBV4-3; j_call: TRBJ2-2; d_call: TRBD2; cdr3_nt: TGCGCCAGCAGCCAAGATCTCCCCACTAGCGGGACTATTAACACCGGGGAGCTGTTTTTT; cdr3_aa: CASSQDLPTSGTINTGELFF
clone_size: .; v_call: TRBV28; j_call: TRBJ1-1; d_call: .; cdr3_nt: TGTGCCAGCAGTTTAACGGGGCGGGGCACTGAAGCTTTCTTT; cdr3_aa: CASSLTGRGTEAFF
clone_size: .; v_call: TRBV28; j_call: TRBJ2-1; d_call: .; cdr3_nt: TGTGCCAGTATCAGGGGTTATGAGCAGTTCTTC; cdr3_aa: CASIRGYEQFF
clone_size: once; v_call: TRBV2; j_call: TRBJ1-5; d_call: .; cdr3_nt: TGTGCCAGCAGCCAACTAGGGATTTATAGCAATCAGCCCCAGCATTTT; cdr3_aa: CASSQLGIYSNQPQHF
clone_size: .; v_call: TRBV27; j_call: TRBJ2-3; d_call: TRBD1; cdr3_nt: TGTGCCAGCTACAGGGGGCCCGGGGAAAGCACAGATACGCAGTATTTT; cdr3_aa: CASYRGPGESTDTQYF
clone_size: .; v_call: TRBV18; j_call: TRBJ2-5; d_call: .; cdr3_nt: TGTGCCAGCTCACCACCGGAGGAGCGTGAGACCCAGTACTTC; cdr3_aa: CASSPPEERETQYF
clone_size: .; v_call: TRBV11-1; j_call: TRBJ1-2; d_call: TRBD1; cdr3_nt: TGTGCCAGCAGCTACGGACAGGGAGGAATAAATAATGGCTACACCTTC; cdr3_aa: CASSYGQGGINNGYTF
clone_size: .; v_call: TRBV7-2; j_call: TRBJ2-7; d_call: TRBD2; cdr3_nt: TGTGCCAGCAGCTTACGGGGCGGGAGAGTCGGCGAGCAGTACTTC; cdr3_aa: CASSLRGGRVGEQYF
clone_size: .; v_call: TRBV2; j_call: TRBJ2-1; d_call: TRBD2; cdr3_nt: TGTGCCAGCAGTGAAGGGCTAGCGGGCAATGAGCAGTTCTTC; cdr3_aa: CASSEGLAGNEQFF
clone_size: .; v_call: TRBV7-9; j_call: TRBJ1-4; d_call: TRBD1; cdr3_nt: TGTGCCAGCAGGGCAGGGGGCCGTGATAATGAAAAACTGTTTTTT; cdr3_aa: CASRAGGRDNEKLFF
clone_size: .; v_call: TRBV5-1; j_call: TRBJ2-1; d_call: .; cdr3_nt: TGCGCCAGGCCGGGTCCTCACCCTACCTACAATGAGCAGTTCTTC; cdr3_aa: CARPGPHPTYNEQFF
clone_size: .; v_call: TRBV18; j_call: TRBJ2-3; d_call: TRBD2; cdr3_nt: TGTGCCAGCTCACCGGGACTAGCTATTCCAGATACGCAGTATTTT; cdr3_aa: CASSPGLAIPDTQYF
clone_size: .; v_call: TRBV27; j_call: TRBJ1-5; d_call: .; cdr3_nt: TGTGCCAGCAGTCCAACACTGGGCGGGGCCCGCAATCAGCCCCAGCATTTT; cdr3_aa: CASSPTLGGARNQPQHF
clone_size: .; v_call: TRBV9; j_call: TRBJ1-1; d_call: TRBD1; cdr3_nt: TGTGCCAGCAGCCCAGGGGGGAACACTGAAGCTTTCTTT; cdr3_aa: CASSPGGNTEAFF
clone_size: .; v_call: TRBV6-1; j_call: TRBJ1-5; d_call: .; cdr3_nt: TGTGCCAGCAGTCGCCCCAGGGAAGGTAGTCAGCCCCAGCATTTT; cdr3_aa: CASSRPREGSQPQHF
clone_size: .; v_call: TRBV7-2; j_call: TRBJ2-7; d_call: .; cdr3_nt: TGTGCCAGCAGCTTAGATGGGGGCCATACCCTCATAGAGGTGTGGGAGCAGTACTTC; cdr3_aa: CASSLDGGHTLIEVWEQYF
clone_size: .; v_call: TRBV6-5; j_call: TRBJ2-7; d_call: TRBD2; cdr3_nt: TGTGCCAGCAGAGTAGCGGGTATATCCTACGAGCAGTACTTC; cdr3_aa: CASRVAGISYEQYF
clone_size: .; v_call: TRBV28; j_call: TRBJ2-5; d_call: .; cdr3_nt: TGTGCCAGCAGTGGGGGGGCGCGGGAGAGGTGGGGAGAGACCCAGTACTTC; cdr3_aa: CASSGGARERWGETQYF
clone_size: .; v_call: TRBV15; j_call: TRBJ2-2; d_call: .; cdr3_nt: TGTGCCACCAGCAGAGTTCCAGCGACCGGGGAGCTGTTTTTT; cdr3_aa: CATSRVPATGELFF
clone_size: few; v_call: TRBV6-1; j_call: TRBJ2-7; d_call: TRBD1; cdr3_nt: TGTGCCAGCAGTCCTCGGGACAGCGGCAACGAGCAGTACTTC; cdr3_aa: CASSPRDSGNEQYF
clone_size: .; v_call: TRBV4-3; j_call: TRBJ2-4; d_call: .; cdr3_nt: TGCGCCAGCAGCCAAGACAGGGGTTCCACCAAAAACATTCAGTACTTC; cdr3_aa: CASSQDRGSTKNIQYF
clone_size: .; v_call: TRBV25-1; j_call: TRBJ2-5; d_call: TRBD2; cdr3_nt: TGTGCCAGCAGTGAAGGCGGGGGCCAAGAGACCCAGTACTTC; cdr3_aa: CASSEGGGQETQYF
clone_size: .; v_call: TRBV6-1; j_call: TRBJ2-7; d_call: TRBD1; cdr3_nt: TGTGCCAGCAGTCCGACAGGGGCCGACTCCTACGAGCAGTACTTC; cdr3_aa: CASSPTGADSYEQYF
clone_size: .; v_call: TRBV9; j_call: TRBJ1-2; d_call: .; cdr3_nt: TGTGCCAGCAGCGGACTTTATGGCTACACCTTC; cdr3_aa: CASSGLYGYTF
clone_size: few; v_call: TRBV30; j_call: TRBJ1-2; d_call: TRBD1; cdr3_nt: TGTGCCTGGAGTGTACTGGGTGGCAGGGGGTATGGCTACACCTTC; cdr3_aa: CAWSVLGGRGYGYTF
clone_size: .; v_call: TRBV5-4; j_call: TRBJ2-2; d_call: TRBD2; cdr3_nt: TGTGCCAGCAGCTGGGGACTAGAGGACACCGGGGAGCTGTTTTTT; cdr3_aa: CASSWGLEDTGELFF
clone_size: .; v_call: TRBV30; j_call: TRBJ2-1; d_call: TRBD2; cdr3_nt: TGTGCCTGGAGTATAGGCGGGAGGGTACATGAGCAGTTCTTC; cdr3_aa: CAWSIGGRVHEQFF
clone_size: .; v_call: TRBV28; j_call: TRBJ2-1; d_call: TRBD2; cdr3_nt: TGTGCCAGCAAGCAGGGCCTCTTTCGCGCATTGTTCGAACTAGCGCACAATGAGCAGTTCTTC; cdr3_aa: CASKQGLFRALFELAHNEQFF
clone_size: .; v_call: TRBV6-5; j_call: TRBJ1-2; d_call: .; cdr3_nt: TGTGCCAGCACCACGGGGGACTATGGCTACACCTTC; cdr3_aa: CASTTGDYGYTF
clone_size: .; v_call: TRBV30; j_call: TRBJ2-3; d_call: .; cdr3_nt: TGTGCCTGGGGCCAGGGTCTAAGCGATACGCAGTATTTT; cdr3_aa: CAWGQGLSDTQYF
clone_size: .; v_call: TRBV4-1; j_call: TRBJ2-1; d_call: TRBD1; cdr3_nt: TGCGCCAGCAGCCTGGGACAGTCAAGCCGCGATGAGCAGTTCTTC; cdr3_aa: CASSLGQSSRDEQFF
clone_size: .; v_call: TRBV2; j_call: TRBJ2-4; d_call: .; cdr3_nt: TGTGCCAGCAGTGAAGAGGGGGGGGCAGCCAAAAACATTCAGTACTTC; cdr3_aa: CASSEEGGAAKNIQYF
clone_size: .; v_call: TRBV27; j_call: TRBJ2-6; d_call: .; cdr3_nt: TGTGCCAGCAGTCCACTGGCCCCGGGGGGCGGAGGGGCCAACGTCCTGACTTTC; cdr3_aa: CASSPLAPGGGGANVLTF
clone_size: .; v_call: TRBV9; j_call: TRBJ2-7; d_call: .; cdr3_nt: TGTGCCAGCAGCGTAGATGTACTACCGACGAGTGAGCAGTACTTC; cdr3_aa: CASSVDVLPTSEQYF
clone_size: .; v_call: TRBV30; j_call: TRBJ2-2; d_call: TRBD2; cdr3_nt: TGTGCCCGGGGGGGGCGGGAGAACACCGGGGAGCTGTTTTTT; cdr3_aa: CARGGRENTGELFF
clone_size: once; v_call: TRBV29-1; j_call: TRBJ2-2; d_call: .; cdr3_nt: TGCAGCGTTGGAAACAGGGGACTCATGACCGGGGAGCTGTTTTTT; cdr3_aa: CSVGNRGLMTGELFF
clone_size: .; v_call: TRBV7-9; j_call: TRBJ1-1; d_call: .; cdr3_nt: TGTGCCAGCAGCTTACAACAGGGAACGAACACTGAAGCTTTCTTT; cdr3_aa: CASSLQQGTNTEAFF
clone_size: .; v_call: TRBV29-1; j_call: TRBJ1-4; d_call: TRBD1; cdr3_nt: TGCAGCGTTGAGGCAGGGGGCGAGGAAAAACTGTTTTTT; cdr3_aa: CSVEAGGEEKLFF
clone_size: .; v_call: TRBV5-5; j_call: TRBJ2-7; d_call: TRBD2; cdr3_nt: TGTGCCAGCAGCCAACCCAGCGGGGTCTACGAGCAGTACTTC; cdr3_aa: CASSQPSGVYEQYF
clone_size: once; v_call: TRBV25-1; j_call: TRBJ2-3; d_call: .; cdr3_nt: TGTGCCAGCAGTGAATTCTATGGGTCGCAGGCATCCACAGATACGCAGTATTTT; cdr3_aa: CASSEFYGSQASTDTQYF
clone_size: once; v_call: TRBV9; j_call: TRBJ2-5; d_call: TRBD2; cdr3_nt: TGTGCCAGCAGCGTAGGAACTAGCGGACAAGAGACCCAGTACTTC; cdr3_aa: CASSVGTSGQETQYF
clone_size: .; v_call: TRBV4-3; j_call: TRBJ2-2; d_call: TRBD2; cdr3_nt: TGCGCCAGCAGCTACCTAGCGGGAGGGCCCAACGGGGAGCTGTTTTTT; cdr3_aa: CASSYLAGGPNGELFF
clone_size: .; v_call: TRBV11-2; j_call: TRBJ2-7; d_call: .; cdr3_nt: TGTGCCAGCAGCCCTTCAGGTCGGGAACAGTACTTC; cdr3_aa: CASSPSGREQYF
clone_size: .; v_call: TRBV4-2; j_call: TRBJ2-7; d_call: TRBD2; cdr3_nt: TGTGCCAGCAGCAGGGAGACTAGCGGGAGTTCCCTCTCCTACGAGCAGTACTTC; cdr3_aa: CASSRETSGSSLSYEQYF
clone_size: .; v_call: TRBV9; j_call: TRBJ2-6; d_call: .; cdr3_nt: TGTGCCAGCAGCGTAGCTCTTAGGCAGGAACCCTCTGGGGCCAACGTCCTGACTTTC; cdr3_aa: CASSVALRQEPSGANVLTF